The 20 T cell receptor beta chains presented below share a single source sample, sequenced in a study of blood T cell repertoires in COVID-19. TCRdb's table, derived via immunoSEQ multiplex PCR, lists solely in-frame clones and lacks some. This sample has more than 95,000 clones, with more than 75% found just once. Sequencing was performed on peripheral blood. Receptors were obtained from a man in his fifties or sixties with acute or convalescent COVID-19.

The rearrangement joins TRBV6-5 to TRBJ1-4; no definite D call. Germline values: CDR1 MNHEY, CDR2 SVGAGI. The CDR3 consists of 13 residues. Between the trimmed V and J ends, which lost 2 bases and 5 bases, there was a span of 6 bases. In nucleotides, the CDR3 is TGTGCCAGCAGTTACACGGTGAATGAAAAACTGTTTTTT. Protein sequence: CASSYTVNEKLFF.

This chain connects TRBV6-5 to TRBJ1-2; no definite D call. The CDR3 runs 14 residues. Germline V gives CDR1 MNHEY, CDR2 SVGAGI. V was trimmed by 6 bases and J by 6 bases, leaving 17 bases between them. The DNA for the CDR3 is TGTGCCAGCAGCGACGACCCCCGAGGCGATGGCTACACCTTC. Protein sequence: CASSDDPRGDGYTF.

This clone appeared once. The chain carries TRBV6-2 or TRBV6-3 and TRBJ2-7; 11 nucleotides agree with TRBD2. Germline trimming cut 6 bases from V and 5 bases from J; bases unmatched to any gene: 18. Germline V gives CDR1 MNHEY, CDR2 SVGEGT. CDR3 length: 18 residues. The CDR3 here is CASSQRASGRSLIHEQYF. Written as DNA, the CDR3 is TGTGCCAGCAGCCAGAGGGCTAGCGGGAGGTCCCTGATCCACGAGCAGTACTTC.

The rearrangement joins TRBV5-1 to TRBJ1-3; no clear D. This CDR3 spans 17 amino acids. Germline V gene lookup returns CDR1 SGHRS and CDR2 YFSETQ. Trimming shortened V by 0 bases and J by 3 bases, and 16 bases separated the two germline ends. In DNA, the CDR3 is TGCGCCAGCAGCTTGGTGGGCTCTCGAGTTGGTGGAAACACCATATATTTT. This gives the protein CASSLVGSRVGGNTIYF. Complete variable domain (other parts from reference TRBV5-1 and TRBJ1-3): KAGVTQTPRYLIKTRGQQVTLSCSPISGHRSVSWYQQTPGQGLQFLFEYFSETQRNKGNFPGRFSGRQFSNSRSEMNVSTLELGDSALYLCASSLVGSRVGGNTIYFGEGSWLTVV.

V is TRBV9 and J is TRBJ2-3; a weak D match, TRBD2 (6 bases). The CDR3 runs to 16 residues. Trimming left V 3 bases short and J 1 base short, with 15 bases between. In germline, CDR1 is SGDLS, CDR2 YYNGEE. CDR3 protein: CASSDLGGEGTDTQYF. CDR3 coding DNA: TGTGCCAGCAGCGACCTCGGGGGAGAGGGCACAGATACGCAGTATTTT. The variable domain in full, completed from reference TRBV9 and TRBJ2-3, reads DSGVTQTPKHLITATGQRVTLRCSPRSGDLSVYWYQQSLDQGLQFLIQYYNGEERAKGNILERFSAQQFPDLHSELNLSSLELGDSALYFCASSDLGGEGTDTQYFGPGTRLTVL.

The chain uses TRBV27 and TRBJ2-5, with 7 bases aligning to TRBD1. Per germline, CDR1 MNHEY and CDR2 SMNVEV (reference sequence). The CDR3 length is 14 residues. Trimming cost V 5 bases and J 6 bases; bases outside gene matches: 9. In nucleotides, the CDR3 is TGTGCCAGCAGTCCGTCAAACAGGGGAAAGACCCAGTACTTC. Translated, it gives CASSPSNRGKTQYF.

The chain employs TRBV11-2 and TRBJ2-7; D is perhaps TRBD1 (6 bases). This CDR3 contains 14 residues. Germline lookup yields CDR1 SGHAT and CDR2 FQNNGV. V dropped 5 bases and J dropped 9 bases, with 20 bases sitting between them. CDR3 sequence (DNA): TGTGCCAGCAGCACAGGGTTTATGGGAACGGGGCAGTACTTC. Protein sequence: CASSTGFMGTGQYF.

The chain links TRBV7-8 to TRBJ2-1, with 8 nucleotides matching TRBD2. The junction had 14 bases not matched to a gene; V was cut back by 5 bases and J by 8 bases. Germline V gives CDR1 SGHVS, CDR2 FQNEAQ. The CDR3 has 16 amino acids. The CDR3 DNA reads as TGTGCCAGCAGCCTAGTCTGGGGGCTAGCGGGCGATGAGCAGTTCTTC. This codes for CASSLVWGLAGDEQFF.

The rearrangement links TRBV9 to TRBJ1-3; 8 bases agree with TRBD1. The CDR3 length is 16 residues. The germline V gene has CDR1 SGDLS and CDR2 YYNGEE. J was trimmed by 1 base and V by 3 bases; bases with no gene match: 6. CDR3 sequence (DNA): TGTGCCAGCAGCGAGAAGCAGGGGGCTTCTGGAAACACCATATATTTT. This codes for CASSEKQGASGNTIYF.

This rearrangement joins TRBV11-2 to TRBJ2-1; tentatively, D is TRBD1 (5 bases). The CDR3 is 14 residues long. Trimming took 0 bases from V and 6 from J, leaving 9 bases between them. The germline V gene encodes CDR1 SGHAT and CDR2 FQNNGV. The CDR3 DNA reads as TGTGCCAGCAGCTTAGATGCAGGGCCCAATGAGCAGTTCTTC. Residues: CASSLDAGPNEQFF.

The chain couples TRBV19 to TRBJ2-4, with 12 bases that match TRBD2. The junction had 10 bases not matched to a gene; V was cut back by 6 bases and J by 1 base. CDR1 is LNHDA, CDR2 SQIVND, per germline (reference sequence). The CDR3 covers 18 residues. The CDR3 is CASSLLAGGGSAKNIQYF. The CDR3 coding sequence is TGTGCCAGTAGCCTACTAGCGGGAGGTGGATCGGCCAAAAACATTCAGTACTTC.

The chain couples TRBV6-1 to TRBJ1-1; no clear D. The CDR3 extends over 14 amino acids. Germline CDR1 reads MNHNS; CDR2 reads SASEGT. V was cut by 2 bases and J by 3 bases, with 10 bases left in between. The CDR3 reads CASSETPLDTEAFF. CDR3 nucleotides: TGTGCCAGCAGTGAAACACCCCTGGACACTGAAGCTTTCTTT.

A single count supports this clone. CDR3 loop: CASRLAGDYEQYF. In nucleotides, the CDR3 is TGTGCCAGCAGACTAGCGGGAGACTACGAGCAGTACTTC. The chain joins TRBV6-5 to TRBJ2-7; 11 nucleotides line up with TRBD2. The V gene end was trimmed by 6 bases and the J gene end by 3 bases; junction bases not matched to a gene: 1. Germline V gives CDR1 MNHEY, CDR2 SVGAGI. This CDR3 region has 13 residues.

V and J are TRBV6-2 or TRBV6-3 and TRBJ1-1; TRBD1 might be the D (6 bases). V dropped 0 bases and J dropped 1 base, with 12 bases sitting between them. CDR1 is MNHEY, CDR2 SVGEGT, per germline. This CDR3 region has 16 residues. The CDR3 DNA follows: TGTGCCAGCAGTTACTCCCTTGACAGGCCGAACACTGAAGCTTTCTTT. Its translation is CASSYSLDRPNTEAFF.

The rearrangement uses TRBV7-2 and TRBJ2-2, with TRBD2 identical over 10 bases. Germline CDR1 is SGHTA and CDR2 is FQGNSA. After removal of 3 bases from V and 3 bases from J, the junction contained 7 bases not matched to a gene. The length of the CDR3 is 17 residues. CDR3 sequence reads: CASSFGTSVTYTGELFF. CDR3 nucleotide sequence: TGTGCCAGCAGCTTCGGGACTAGCGTGACCTACACCGGGGAGCTGTTTTTT.

The chain recombines TRBV6-4 with TRBJ2-3; D is undetermined. This CDR3 has 13 amino acids. CDR1 is MRHNA, CDR2 SNTAGT, per germline. V lost 0 bases to trimming and J lost 3 bases, with 4 bases between them. CDR3 in DNA: TGTGCCAGCAGTGACTCGACTACAGATACGCAGTATTTT. It translates to CASSDSTTDTQYF.

The chain has TRBV18 and TRBJ2-7, with 10 bases matching TRBD2. The germline V gene has CDR1 KGHSH and CDR2 LQKENI. CDR3 length equals 15 residues. Trimming at V came to 1 base and at J to 0 bases, leaving 0 bases not matched to a gene. The chain's CDR3 is CASSPLAGGSYEQYF. DNA of the CDR3: TGTGCCAGCTCACCACTAGCGGGGGGCTCCTACGAGCAGTACTTC.

The CDR3 nucleotides read TGTGCCAGCAGCTTGTGGCAGGGAAATTATGGCTACACCTTC. Protein sequence: CASSLWQGNYGYTF. The chain joins TRBV5-4 to TRBJ1-2, with a weak D call TRBD1 (5 bases). The germline V gene encodes CDR1 SGHNT and CDR2 YYREEE (reference sequence). V lost 1 base, J lost 5 bases, and 12 bases lay in between. The CDR3 contains 14 residues.

The chain couples TRBV11-2 to TRBJ2-7; 7 bases align to TRBD1. CDR1 and CDR2 from the germline V gene are SGHAT and FQNNGV. The CDR3 sequence is 16 residues long. J was trimmed by 0 bases and V by 2 bases; bases with no gene match: 7. Here the CDR3 DNA reads TGTGCCAGCAGCTTAAGGGGACAGTGGGGCTCCTACGAGCAGTACTTC. This gives the protein CASSLRGQWGSYEQYF.

The J gene is TRBJ1-5, the V gene TRBV7-2; possible D gene TRBD1, 5 bases. V lost 2 bases to trimming and J lost 6 bases, with 14 bases between them. The CDR3 runs to 15 residues. Germline CDR1 is SGHTA and CDR2 is FQGNSA. The CDR3 loop is CASSLHGQGGQPQHF. CDR3 sequence (DNA): TGTGCCAGCAGCTTACACGGGCAGGGAGGTCAGCCCCAGCATTTT.